The 4 T cell receptor beta chains given below trace back to one sample, sequenced in a study of molecular identifiers for immune sequencing clone quantification. From the PCR reads, TCRdb called clonotypes with MiXCR, one entry per CDR3 protein. The table lists around 460,000 distinct CDR3 sequences, about a fifth of them singletons. The sequenced sample consisted of naive CD8+ T cells from blood, with Jurkat cell RNA spiked in. Documented subset: FACS-sorted CD8+CD4-CCR7+CD45RA+ naive T cells. Receptors were obtained from a human donor in good health. Some libraries in this study had Jurkat cell RNA spiked in.

The chain uses TRBV5-6 and TRBJ2-3, with D hard to call. Germline CDR1 and CDR2: SGHDT and YYEEEE. The CDR3 length is 12 residues. V lost 4 bases and J 7 bases, leaving 10 bases between the germline ends. The CDR3 region is CASSPDANTQYF. The CDR3 DNA reads as TGTGCCAGCAGCCCCGACGCGAATACGCAGTATTTT.

To note about this clonotype: A junction boundary mismatches the germline segment, possibly from a read error. The genes are TRBV3-1 and TRBJ1-2; 11 bases align to TRBD1. There are 13 residues in the CDR3. CDR1 and CDR2 (germline): LGHDT, YNNKEL (reference sequence). CDR3 nucleotides: TGTGTCAGCAGCCCTAGGACAGGGGGCGGCTACACCTTC. Translated: CVSSPRTGGGYTF.

This clonotype was observed a handful of times. This chain joins TRBV19 and TRBJ1-4; D might be TRBD1 (6 bases). V gave up 9 bases and J gave up 4 bases, with 15 bases separating them. CDR1 and CDR2 (germline): LNHDA, SQIVND (reference sequence). CDR3 length: 14 residues. This CDR3 is CASRGGTFNEKLFF. The CDR3 nucleotides are TGTGCCAGCCGAGGGGGGACTTTTAATGAAAAACTGTTTTTT.

There are a few counts of this clonotype. The chain has TRBV5-1 and TRBJ1-2; D perhaps matches TRBD1 (5 bases). The CDR3 extends over 14 amino acids. V was cut by 0 bases and J by 5 bases, with 11 bases left in between. Germline-derived CDR1 and CDR2 are SGHRS and YFSETQ. The CDR3 loop reads CASSLARDAYGYTF. In DNA, the CDR3 is TGCGCCAGCAGCTTGGCCAGGGACGCATATGGCTACACCTTC.